Shown below are 10 T cell receptor beta chains from a single sample sequenced in a study of regulatory T cells in long-lasting Graves disease. The time point is: persistent/refractory GD, antithyroid drugs over 5 years with positive TRAb. There was RNA extracted from PBMCs, and the TCR library was made from it. iRepertoire HTBI primers and Arm-PCR of CDR3 regions built TCR beta libraries. From the multiplex PCR reads, TCRdb called clonotypes with MiXCR, one entry per CDR3 protein. Of about 400,000 distinct CDR3 sequences listed, less than 25% are singletons. The specimen comprised peripheral blood mononuclear cells (PBMCs), sampled when the disease was refractory, from a patient treated with antithyroid drugs. Every receptor here comes from a female donor with Graves disease.

The chain joins TRBV5-1 to TRBJ2-7; TRBD2 matches 14 bases. CDR1 is SGHRS and CDR2 is YFSETQ in the germline V gene. V shed 4 bases, J shed 3 bases, and the junction held 6 bases outside the gene matches. This CDR3 spans 16 amino acids. The CDR3 loop reads CASSPGTSGSFYEQYF. The CDR3 DNA follows: TGCGCCAGCAGCCCAGGGACTAGCGGGAGTTTCTACGAGCAGTACTTC.

The rearrangement uses TRBV20-1 and TRBJ1-5, with D possibly matching TRBD1 (6 bases). Per the germline V gene, CDR1 is DFQATT and CDR2 is SNEGSKA (reference sequence). Trimming removed 6 bases at V and 0 bases at J, with 12 bases between. This CDR3 contains 14 residues. CDR3 DNA: TGCAGTGCCAGGGGCCCGAATAGCAATCAGCCCCAGCATTTT. This sequence encodes CSARGPNSNQPQHF.

The chain joins TRBV7-9 to TRBJ2-7; the D gene is possibly TRBD2 (6 bases). From germline, CDR1 is SEHNR and CDR2 FQNEAQ (reference sequence). V lost 5 bases to trimming and J lost 7 bases, with 18 bases between them. This CDR3 is 14 amino acids long. CDR3 bases: TGTGCCAGCAGCCGCCCGGACTACGCGGGTGAGCAGTACTTC. It is translated as CASSRPDYAGEQYF.

V is TRBV5-1 and J is TRBJ2-5; D possibly corresponds to TRBD1 (6 bases). The germline V gene encodes CDR1 SGHRS and CDR2 YFSETQ. Trimming pared 5 bases from V and 5 bases from J, leaving 16 bases between. There are 14 residues in the CDR3. The CDR3: CASSEGRGLETQYF. CDR3 DNA sequence: TGCGCCAGCAGTGAAGGCAGGGGTTTGGAGACCCAGTACTTC.

The chain uses TRBV10-2 and TRBJ2-7, with TRBD2 as a possible D gene (7 bases). CDR3 length: 13 amino acids. The V end was cut by 6 bases, the J end by 4 bases, with 13 bases between. From germline, CDR1 is WSHSY and CDR2 SAAADI. Written as DNA, the CDR3 is TGCGCCAGCAGAAAAGGGGGACTATACGAGCAGTACTTC. This gives the protein CASRKGGLYEQYF.

This clonotype was counted ten times or more. This chain connects TRBV20-1 to TRBJ2-7, with 7 bases that match TRBD1. Germline lookup yields CDR1 DFQATT and CDR2 SNEGSKA (reference sequence). This CDR3 spans 14 amino acids. With 6 bases clipped from V and 3 bases from J, the junction kept 11 bases outside the gene matches. The CDR3 sequence is CSAERTGSYYEQYF. In nucleotides, the CDR3 is TGCAGTGCAGAAAGGACAGGATCTTACTACGAGCAGTACTTC.

This clonotype was detected only once. Being one base from a much bigger clone, this may be a read error. The V call is TRBV6-1, the J call TRBJ2-5; maybe TRBD2 (6 bases). Germline V gives CDR1 MNHNS, CDR2 SASEGT. The CDR3 has 13 residues. The CDR3 loop reads CTSREAGTETQYF. As DNA, the CDR3 is TGTACCAGTAGGGAGGCGGGGACGGAGACCCAGTACTTC.

At least ten counts were recorded for this clonotype. The chain has TRBV18 and TRBJ1-1, with TRBD1 identical over 8 bases. The CDR3 consists of 13 residues. V gave up 3 bases and J gave up 6 bases; unmatched junction bases: 3. The germline CDR1 and CDR2 sequences are KGHSH and LQKENI. CDR3: CASSPDRGAEAFF. DNA for the CDR3: TGTGCCAGCTCACCTGACAGGGGCGCTGAAGCTTTCTTT.

Many counts were recorded for this clonotype. The CDR3 sequence is CASSLEFGTAYEQYF. In DNA form, the CDR3 reads TGTGCCAGCAGCTTAGAATTCGGGACAGCCTACGAGCAGTACTTC. The chain uses TRBV7-2 and TRBJ2-7; 7 bases match TRBD1. The CDR3 covers 15 residues. Per the germline V gene, CDR1 is SGHTA and CDR2 is FQGNSA. J was trimmed by 2 bases and V by 1 base; bases with no gene match: 5. Full variable domain (missing parts from reference TRBV7-2 and TRBJ2-7): GAGVSQSPSNKVTEKGKDVELRCDPISGHTALYWYRQSLGQGLEFLIYFQGNSAPDKSGLPSDRFSAERTGGSVSTLTIQRTQQEDSAVYLCASSLEFGTAYEQYFGPGTRLTVT.

This chain connects TRBV30 to TRBJ1-5, with D uncertain. Trimming removed 0 bases from V and 4 bases from J, with 4 bases in between. CDR3 length: 12 amino acids. The germline V gene has CDR1 GTSNPN and CDR2 SVGIG (reference sequence). CDR3 nucleotides: TGTGCCTGGAGTGTATTGAATCAGCCCCAGCATTTT. Residues: CAWSVLNQPQHF.